This T cell receptor beta chain was identified during a study of cytomegalovirus exposure and HLA in healthy donors. The study ran its PCR with 60 Vbeta and 13 Jbeta primers. Using immunoSEQ multiplex PCR, the repertoire was profiled, and TCRdb retains in-frame clones only, with some absent. The data contain some 150,000 clones, 80% of them singletons. As regards this clone: Its specificity is unknown.

Points from the study as a whole: DRB1 showed the most TCR associations and HLA-C the fewest in a later analysis, as rates varied by HLA locus. The authors later linked a missense DCLRE1C variant to TCR beta V- and J-gene trimming.

Sample: PBMCs. The TCR sequence derives from a man aged 25-45 years in good health and CMV-seronegative.

For the CDR3, the DNA is TGTGCCAGCAGCGTAGTTAAGGACTACGACAGACGATCCTACAATGAGCAGTTCTTC. Its translation is CASSVVKDYDRRSYNEQFF. The chain joins TRBV9 to TRBJ2-1, with D maybe TRBD2 (6 bases). Germline V lookup: CDR1 SGDLS, CDR2 YYNGEE. V was shortened by 0 bases and J by 1 base, with 20 bases between the two germline ends. The CDR3 consists of 19 residues.